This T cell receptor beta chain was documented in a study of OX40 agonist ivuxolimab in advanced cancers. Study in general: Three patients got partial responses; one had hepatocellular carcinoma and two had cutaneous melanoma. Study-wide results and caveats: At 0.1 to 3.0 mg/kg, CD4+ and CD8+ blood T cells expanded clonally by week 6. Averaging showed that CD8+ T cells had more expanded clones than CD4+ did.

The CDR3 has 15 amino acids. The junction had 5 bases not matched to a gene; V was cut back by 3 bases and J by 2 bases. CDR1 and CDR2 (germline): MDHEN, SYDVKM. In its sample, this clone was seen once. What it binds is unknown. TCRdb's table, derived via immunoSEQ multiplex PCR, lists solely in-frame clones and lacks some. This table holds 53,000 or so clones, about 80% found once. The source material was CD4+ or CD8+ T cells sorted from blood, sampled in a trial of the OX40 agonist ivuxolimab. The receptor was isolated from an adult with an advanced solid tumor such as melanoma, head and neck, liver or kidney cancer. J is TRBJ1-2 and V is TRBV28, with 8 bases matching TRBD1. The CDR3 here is CASSLPTGGNYGYTF. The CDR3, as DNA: TGTGCCAGCAGTTTGCCCACAGGGGGGAACTATGGCTACACCTTC.